The entry below describes one T cell receptor beta chain. Its target is unknown. The PCR contained 60 Vbeta and 13 Jbeta primers. The method was immunoSEQ multiplex PCR; TCRdb's version includes in-frame clones alone and lacks a portion of them. This sample's table has roughly 60,000 clones. Trimming took 1 base from V and 9 from J, leaving 17 bases between them. Germline V gene data show CDR1 as SGDLS and CDR2 as YYNGEE. The CDR3 sequence is 14 residues long. The sample originates from a study of cytomegalovirus exposure and HLA in healthy donors. General study findings and limits: TCR beta sequences reportedly predicted most subjects' HLA-A and HLA-B alleles accurately.

V and J are TRBV9 and TRBJ2-7; perhaps TRBD2 as D (5 bases). The specimen sequenced was PBMCs. The TCR was taken from a male donor in good health and CMV-seronegative. The CDR3 sequence: CASSVQSSGEGQYF. In nucleotides, the CDR3 is TGTGCCAGCAGCGTACAGTCCTCTGGAGAGGGGCAGTACTTC.